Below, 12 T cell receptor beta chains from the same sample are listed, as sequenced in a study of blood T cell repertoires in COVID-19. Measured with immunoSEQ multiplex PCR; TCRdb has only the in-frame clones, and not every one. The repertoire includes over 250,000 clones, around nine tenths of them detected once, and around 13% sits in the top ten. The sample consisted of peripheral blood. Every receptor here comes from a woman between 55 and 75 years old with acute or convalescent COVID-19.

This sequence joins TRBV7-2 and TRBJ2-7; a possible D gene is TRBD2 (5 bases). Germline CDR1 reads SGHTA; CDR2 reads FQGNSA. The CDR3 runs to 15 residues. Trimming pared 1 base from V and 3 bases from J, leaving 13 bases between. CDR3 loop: CASSLEPSFGYEQYF. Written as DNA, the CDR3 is TGTGCCAGCAGCTTAGAGCCTAGCTTCGGCTACGAGCAGTACTTC.

DNA for the CDR3: TGTGCCAGCAGTTACTCCGTTAGCGGGAGTACAGATACGCAGTATTTT. This translates into CASSYSVSGSTDTQYF. This rearrangement joins TRBV6-2 or TRBV6-3 to TRBJ2-3; TRBD2 aligns across 9 bases. This CDR3 is 16 amino acids long. The trim removed 0 bases at V and 3 bases at J, leaving 4 bases unmatched. Germline CDR1 MNHEY, CDR2 SVGEGT.

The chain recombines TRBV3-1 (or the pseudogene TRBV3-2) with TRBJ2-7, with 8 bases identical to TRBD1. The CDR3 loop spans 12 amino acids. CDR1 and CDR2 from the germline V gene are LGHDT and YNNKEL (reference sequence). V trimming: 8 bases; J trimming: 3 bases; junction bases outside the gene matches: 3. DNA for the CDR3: TGTGCCAGCGGGGACAGGAGCTACGAGCAGTACTTC. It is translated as CASGDRSYEQYF.

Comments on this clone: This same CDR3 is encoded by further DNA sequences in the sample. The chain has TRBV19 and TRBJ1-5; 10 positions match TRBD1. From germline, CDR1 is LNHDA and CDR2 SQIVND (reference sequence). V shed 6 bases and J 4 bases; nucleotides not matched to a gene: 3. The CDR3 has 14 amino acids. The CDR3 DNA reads TGTGCCAGTAGAAGGGACAGGGGAAATCAGCCCCAGCATTTT. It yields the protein CASRRDRGNQPQHF.

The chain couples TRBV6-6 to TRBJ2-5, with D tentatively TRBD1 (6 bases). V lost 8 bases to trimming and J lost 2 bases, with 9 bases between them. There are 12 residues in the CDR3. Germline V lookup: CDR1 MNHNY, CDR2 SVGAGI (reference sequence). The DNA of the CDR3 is TGTGCCAGCGGGACAAGTCAAGAGACCCAGTACTTC. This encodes CASGTSQETQYF.

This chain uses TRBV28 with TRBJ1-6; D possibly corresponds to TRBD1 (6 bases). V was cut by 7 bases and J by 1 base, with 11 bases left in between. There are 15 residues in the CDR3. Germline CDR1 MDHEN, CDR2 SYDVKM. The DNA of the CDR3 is TGTGCCAGCATGTACAGGGTTTCCTATAATTCACCCCTCCACTTT. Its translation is CASMYRVSYNSPLHF.

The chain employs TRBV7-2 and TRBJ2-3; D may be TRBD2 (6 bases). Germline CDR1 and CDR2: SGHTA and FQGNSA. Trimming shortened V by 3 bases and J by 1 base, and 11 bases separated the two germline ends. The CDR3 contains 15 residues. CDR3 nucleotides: TGTGCCAGCAGCTTTAGGGCTAGCGGCACAGATACGCAGTATTTT. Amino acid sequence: CASSFRASGTDTQYF.

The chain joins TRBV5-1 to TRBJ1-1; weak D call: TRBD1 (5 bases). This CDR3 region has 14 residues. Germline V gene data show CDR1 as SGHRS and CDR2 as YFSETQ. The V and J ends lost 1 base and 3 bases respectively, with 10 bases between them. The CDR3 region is CASSLYGGYTEAFF. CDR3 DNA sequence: TGCGCCAGCAGCTTGTACGGGGGATACACTGAAGCTTTCTTT.

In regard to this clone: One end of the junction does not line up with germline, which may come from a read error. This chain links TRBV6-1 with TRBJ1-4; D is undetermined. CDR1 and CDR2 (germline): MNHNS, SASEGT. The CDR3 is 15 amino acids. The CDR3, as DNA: TGTGCCAGCAGGGAAGAGTGGGCGGGAGATGAAAAACTGTTTTTT. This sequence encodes CASREEWAGDEKLFF.

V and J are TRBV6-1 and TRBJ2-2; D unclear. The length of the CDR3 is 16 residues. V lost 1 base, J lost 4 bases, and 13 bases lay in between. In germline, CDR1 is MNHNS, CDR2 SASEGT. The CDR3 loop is CASSEGSRSGTGELFF. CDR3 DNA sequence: TGTGCCAGCAGTGAAGGTTCTAGATCGGGCACCGGGGAGCTGTTTTTT.

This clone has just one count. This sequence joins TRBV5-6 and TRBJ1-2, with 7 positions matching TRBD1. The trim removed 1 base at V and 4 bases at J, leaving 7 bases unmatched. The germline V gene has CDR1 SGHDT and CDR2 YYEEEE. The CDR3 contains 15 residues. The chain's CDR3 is CASSLRTGGRYGYTF. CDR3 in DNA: TGTGCCAGCAGCTTGCGGACAGGAGGGCGCTATGGCTACACCTTC. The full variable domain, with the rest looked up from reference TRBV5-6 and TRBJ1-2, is DAGVTQSPTHLIKTRGQQVTLRCSPKSGHDTVSWYQQALGQGPQFIFQYYEEEERQRGNFPDRFSGHQFPNYSSELNVNALLLGDSALYLCASSLRTGGRYGYTFGSGTRLTVV.

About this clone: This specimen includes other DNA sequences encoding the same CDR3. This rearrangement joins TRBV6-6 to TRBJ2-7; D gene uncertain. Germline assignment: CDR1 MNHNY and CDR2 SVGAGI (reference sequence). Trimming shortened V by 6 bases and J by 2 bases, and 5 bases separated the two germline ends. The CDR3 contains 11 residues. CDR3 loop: CASSPAYEQYF. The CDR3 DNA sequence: TGTGCCAGCAGCCCAGCCTACGAGCAGTACTTC.